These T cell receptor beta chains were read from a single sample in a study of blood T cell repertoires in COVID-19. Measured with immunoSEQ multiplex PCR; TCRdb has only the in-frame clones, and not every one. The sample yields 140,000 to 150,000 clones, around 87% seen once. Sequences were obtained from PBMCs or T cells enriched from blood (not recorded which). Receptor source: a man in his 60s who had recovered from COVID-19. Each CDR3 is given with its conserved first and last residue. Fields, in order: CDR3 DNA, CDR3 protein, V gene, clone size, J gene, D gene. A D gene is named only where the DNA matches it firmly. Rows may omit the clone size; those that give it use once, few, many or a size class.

TGTGCCAGTAGTATTCCAGGGTTCCAAGAGACCCAGTACTTC CASSIPGFQETQYF TRBV19 once TRBJ2-5 -
TGTGCCAGCGGGACAGGGATCTACGAGCAGTACTTC CASGTGIYEQYF TRBV19 once TRBJ2-7 TRBD1
TGCGCCAGCAGCTCGGACGGGACTAGCAGATACAATGAGCAGTTCTTC CASSSDGTSRYNEQFF TRBV5-1 once TRBJ2-1 TRBD2
TGTGCCAGCAGAGTGGACAGGGCTGGAAACACCATATATTTT CASRVDRAGNTIYF TRBV2 - TRBJ1-3 TRBD1
TGTGCCAGCAGTTTAATTCAGGGTGGGAAACTGTTTTTT CASSLIQGGKLFF TRBV12-3/TRBV12-4 once TRBJ1-4 -
TGTGCCAGCAGGTCCCCCGGGACAGGGACCTACGAGCAGTACTTC CASRSPGTGTYEQYF TRBV28 - TRBJ2-7 TRBD1
TGTGCCAGCAGTGGGGGACTAGCGGTCTACAATGAGCAGTTCTTC CASSGGLAVYNEQFF TRBV25-1 - TRBJ2-1 TRBD2
TGTGCCAGCAGTCCGACAGGCTCCAGCAATCAGCCCCAGCATTTT CASSPTGSSNQPQHF TRBV6-5 once TRBJ1-5 -
TGTGCCAGCAGCTTAGGCCCGGTAGGGAGGGAGTACTTC CASSLGPVGREYF TRBV13 - TRBJ2-7 TRBD2
TGTGCCAGCAGTCGGCCCGGGACAGGGGGCCAACTGCCGAACACCATATATTTT CASSRPGTGGQLPNTIYF TRBV6-6 - TRBJ1-3 TRBD1
TGTGCCAGCAGGGAGACAGGGCACGGGCAGTACTTC CASRETGHGQYF TRBV6-5 - TRBJ2-7 TRBD1
TGTGCCAGCAGCGCGGGGGGGAGCGGGAACGAGCAGTACTTC CASSAGGSGNEQYF TRBV9 - TRBJ2-7 TRBD2
TGTGCCACCTCTCAGGGGGCCCCCTATGGCTACACCTTC CATSQGAPYGYTF TRBV10-3 - TRBJ1-2 TRBD1